Presented here are 7 T cell receptor beta chains from one specimen sequenced in a study of blood T cell repertoires in COVID-19. Sequencing was performed with immunoSEQ multiplex PCR; in TCRdb, only in-frame clones are kept and a portion is missing. This table holds some 350,000 clones, 90% to 95% found once. The sequenced material came from peripheral blood. The origin of the receptors is a woman between 18 and 29 years old who had recovered from COVID-19.

V and J are TRBV28 and TRBJ2-5; D possibly corresponds to TRBD1 (5 bases). Trimming took off 2 bases at V and 5 bases at J, with 9 bases between the two ends. CDR3 length: 13 amino acids. CDR1 and CDR2 from the germline V gene are MDHEN and SYDVKM. The CDR3 sequence: CASSLGQVETQYF. The DNA of the CDR3 is TGTGCCAGCAGTTTAGGACAAGTCGAGACCCAGTACTTC.

This clone was observed once. The V gene is TRBV6-2 or TRBV6-3, the J gene TRBJ1-2; D gene uncertain. Germline CDR1 is MNHEY and CDR2 is SVGEGT. CDR3 length: 12 amino acids. V lost 2 bases and J 6 bases, leaving 7 bases between the germline ends. The CDR3 region is CASSYRLDGYTF. Written as DNA, the CDR3 is TGTGCCAGCAGTTACCGTCTTGATGGCTACACCTTC.

The V and J genes are TRBV5-4 and TRBJ1-1, with 7 bases that match TRBD1. The V segment lost 0 bases and the J segment 11 bases; nucleotides outside the gene matches: 13. Germline V gene sequence: CDR1 SGHNT, CDR2 YYREEE (reference sequence). CDR3 length equals 15 residues. In DNA form, the CDR3 reads TGTGCCAGCAGCTTGGCCCGCCAGGGGGATCCAGCGGCTTTCTTT. Its translation is CASSLARQGDPAAFF.

The CDR3 bases are TGTGCCAGCAGCTTATCGTCCGGGTGGGACAGGGTAAATGAGCAGTTCTTC. Translated, it gives CASSLSSGWDRVNEQFF. The chain employs TRBV11-2 and TRBJ2-1; 9 nucleotides match TRBD1. CDR1 is SGHAT and CDR2 is FQNNGV in the germline V gene. The CDR3 consists of 17 residues. V lost 2 bases to trimming and J lost 7 bases; unmatched junction nucleotides: 12.

The V call is TRBV7-8, the J call TRBJ2-1; 7 bases align to TRBD2. The CDR3 extends over 15 amino acids. The germline CDR1 and CDR2 sequences are SGHVS and FQNEAQ. Losses at the gene ends were 6 bases for V and 0 bases for J; bases not matched to a gene: 5. CDR3: CASSKPSGSYNEQFF. CDR3 DNA sequence: TGTGCCAGCAGTAAACCTAGCGGCTCCTACAATGAGCAGTTCTTC.

The CDR3 sequence: CASSSFRSNTIYF. The CDR3 coding sequence is TGTGCCAGCAGTTCGTTCCGGAGTAACACCATATATTTT. The chain carries TRBV12-3 or TRBV12-4 and TRBJ1-3; no definite D call. The CDR3 has 13 amino acids. Deletions cut 4 bases from V and 7 bases from J, with 11 bases between.

The J gene is TRBJ1-1, the V gene TRBV6-5, with 9 bases aligning to TRBD1. This CDR3 spans 13 amino acids. CDR1 and CDR2 from the germline V gene are MNHEY and SVGAGI. Unmatched junction bases numbered 8, after V lost 10 bases and J lost 5 bases. The CDR3 loop reads CATNRGRGTEAFF. CDR3 DNA: TGTGCCACCAACAGGGGGCGAGGGACTGAAGCTTTCTTT.